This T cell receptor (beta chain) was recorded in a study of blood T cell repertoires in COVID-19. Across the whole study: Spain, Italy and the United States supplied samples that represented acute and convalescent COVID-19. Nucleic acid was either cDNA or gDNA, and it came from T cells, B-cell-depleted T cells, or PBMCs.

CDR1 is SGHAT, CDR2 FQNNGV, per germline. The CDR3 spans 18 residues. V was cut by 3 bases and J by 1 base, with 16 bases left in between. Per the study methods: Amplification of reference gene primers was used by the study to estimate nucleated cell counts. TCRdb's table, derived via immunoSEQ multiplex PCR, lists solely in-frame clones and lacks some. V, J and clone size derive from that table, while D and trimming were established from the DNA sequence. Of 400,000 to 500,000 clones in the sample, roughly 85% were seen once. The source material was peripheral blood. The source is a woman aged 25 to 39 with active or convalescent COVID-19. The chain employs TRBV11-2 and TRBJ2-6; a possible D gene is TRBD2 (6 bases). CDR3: CASSFRAGGLSGANVLTF. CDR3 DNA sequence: TGTGCCAGCAGCTTTAGGGCAGGCGGACTATCTGGGGCCAACGTCCTGACTTTC.